The rows below give T cell receptor beta chains drawn from one sample of a study of CD8 T cells in ankylosing spondylitis. TCRdb reanalysed the 5' RACE reads using MiXCR and keeps one entry per CDR3 protein. Of some 250,000 distinct CDR3 sequences detected, around a tenth appear once; the ten largest clones hold 6% to 8.5%. Sequencing was performed on blood, either unsorted or a sorted T cell fraction (not recorded which). These receptors originate from a male donor with ankylosing spondylitis or in good health (not recorded which). Each CDR3 is given with its conserved first and last residue. Each record gives: clone size, D gene, V gene, J gene, CDR3 protein, CDR3 DNA. D genes are given only for firm matches. The size field is filled for only some rows; it gives once, few, many or a size class.

abundance: .; d_gene: .; v_gene: TRBV15; j_gene: TRBJ2-5; CDR3aa: CATSGIGFETQYF; CDR3nt: TGTGCCACCAGCGGGATTGGGTTCGAGACCCAGTACTTC
abundance: few; d_gene: .; v_gene: TRBV7-9; j_gene: TRBJ2-7; CDR3aa: CASSLAGRKSYEQYF; CDR3nt: TGTGCCAGCAGCTTAGCGGGCAGAAAGTCCTACGAGCAGTACTTC
abundance: many; d_gene: .; v_gene: TRBV3-1; j_gene: TRBJ1-2; CDR3aa: CASSWGRNYGYTF; CDR3nt: TGTGCCAGCAGCTGGGGACGGAACTATGGCTACACCTTC
abundance: .; d_gene: .; v_gene: TRBV5-6; j_gene: TRBJ2-7; CDR3aa: CASSFSPSSYEQYF; CDR3nt: TGTGCCAGCAGCTTTAGCCCGAGCTCCTACGAGCAGTACTTC
abundance: .; d_gene: .; v_gene: TRBV20-1; j_gene: TRBJ2-6; CDR3aa: CSARAGSGANVLTF; CDR3nt: TGCAGTGCTAGAGCAGGGTCCGGGGCCAACGTCCTGACTTTC
abundance: many; d_gene: TRBD2; v_gene: TRBV3-1; j_gene: TRBJ2-1; CDR3aa: CASSQGLAGGLSYNEQFF; CDR3nt: TGTGCCAGCAGCCAAGGGCTAGCGGGGGGCCTATCCTACAATGAGCAGTTCTTC
abundance: .; d_gene: TRBD2; v_gene: TRBV11-2; j_gene: TRBJ2-5; CDR3aa: CASSTPSGGRQETQYF; CDR3nt: TGTGCCAGCAGCACCCCTAGCGGGGGGCGCCAAGAGACCCAGTACTTC
abundance: .; d_gene: TRBD2; v_gene: TRBV5-1; j_gene: TRBJ2-1; CDR3aa: CASSSYSGGTPNEQFF; CDR3nt: TGCGCCAGCAGCTCTTACTCGGGAGGGACCCCTAATGAGCAGTTCTTC
abundance: many; d_gene: .; v_gene: TRBV20-1; j_gene: TRBJ2-1; CDR3aa: CSARLDSYNEQFF; CDR3nt: TGCAGTGCCCGGTTAGATTCCTACAATGAGCAGTTCTTC
abundance: few; d_gene: .; v_gene: TRBV9; j_gene: TRBJ2-5; CDR3aa: CASSPHEYQETQYF; CDR3nt: TGTGCCAGCAGCCCCCATGAGTACCAAGAGACCCAGTACTTC
abundance: many; d_gene: .; v_gene: TRBV29-1; j_gene: TRBJ2-1; CDR3aa: CSVELRFNEQFF; CDR3nt: TGCAGCGTCGAGCTTCGGTTCAATGAGCAGTTCTTC
abundance: .; d_gene: .; v_gene: TRBV11-2; j_gene: TRBJ2-3; CDR3aa: CASSLNSRGRGGEDTQYF; CDR3nt: TGTGCCAGCAGCTTAAATAGCAGGGGGAGGGGCGGTGAAGATACGCAGTATTTT
abundance: many; d_gene: .; v_gene: TRBV7-3; j_gene: TRBJ2-6; CDR3aa: CASSWGGANVLTF; CDR3nt: TGTGCCAGCAGCTGGGGTGGGGCCAACGTCCTGACTTTC
abundance: many; d_gene: .; v_gene: TRBV10-1; j_gene: TRBJ2-7; CDR3aa: CASSGFALGEQYF; CDR3nt: TGCGCCAGCAGCGGATTTGCTTTGGGCGAGCAGTACTTC